The sample holds one count of the clone carrying this T cell receptor beta chain. The protocol was immunoSEQ multiplex PCR, while the TCRdb copy is restricted to in-frame clones and leaves out a portion. The sample yields 98,000 or so clones, around 80% seen once. Specified time point: after dendritic cell vaccination, including at tumor progression/relapse. Selection required adequate fresh-frozen tumor tissue plus more than two years' survival data. Isocitrate dehydrogenase mutation was absent in all glioblastoma patients. These data originate in a study of glioma-infiltrating T cells after dendritic cell vaccination. Germline assignment: CDR1 SGDLS and CDR2 YYNGEE. V was clipped by 1 base and J by 3 bases, with 10 bases between them. The CDR3 is made up of 15 amino acids.

This rearrangement joins TRBV9 to TRBJ2-2, with D perhaps matching TRBD1 (5 bases). The source material was blood, sampled after dendritic cell vaccination. The TCR was taken from a human donor with glioblastoma. CDR3 protein: CASSVHDSDTGELFF. The CDR3 coding sequence is TGTGCCAGCAGCGTACACGACAGCGACACCGGGGAGCTGTTTTTT.